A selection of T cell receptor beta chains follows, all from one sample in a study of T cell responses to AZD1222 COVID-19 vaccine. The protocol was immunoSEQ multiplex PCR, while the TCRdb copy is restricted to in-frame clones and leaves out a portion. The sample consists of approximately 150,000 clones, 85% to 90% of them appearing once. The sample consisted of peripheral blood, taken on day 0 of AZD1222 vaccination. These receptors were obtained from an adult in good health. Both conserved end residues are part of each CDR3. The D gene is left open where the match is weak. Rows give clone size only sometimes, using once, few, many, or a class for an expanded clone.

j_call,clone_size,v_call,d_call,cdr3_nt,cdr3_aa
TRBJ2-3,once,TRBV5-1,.,TGCGCCAGCAGCTTGGGCCCGGGGGGCCCCTCACAGAGTACGCAGTATTTT,CASSLGPGGPSQSTQYF
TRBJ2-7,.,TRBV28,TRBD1,TGTGCCAGCACTAAACAGGGGTTCGAGCAGTACTTC,CASTKQGFEQYF
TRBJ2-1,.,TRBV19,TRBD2,TGTGCCAGTAGTATACGCGGGAGGGACTACAATGAGCAGTTCTTC,CASSIRGRDYNEQFF
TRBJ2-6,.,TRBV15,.,TGTGCCACCAGCAGAGCCAGGGGTCTCTCTGGGGCCAACGTCCTGACTTTC,CATSRARGLSGANVLTF
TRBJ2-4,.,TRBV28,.,TGTGCCAGCAGTTTATTATCGGGGTTCACCAAAAACATTCAGTACTTC,CASSLLSGFTKNIQYF
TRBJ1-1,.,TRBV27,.,TGTGCCAGCAGTGGATTTGGGGCAGAGGGTGAAGCTTTCTTT,CASSGFGAEGEAFF
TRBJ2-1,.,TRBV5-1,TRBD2,TGCGCCAGCAGCTTGGCTAGCGGGAGGAATTCCTACAATGAGCAGTTCTTC,CASSLASGRNSYNEQFF
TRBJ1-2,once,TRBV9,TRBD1,TGTGCCAGCAGCGTAGAGACAGGGGCCTATGGCTACACCTTC,CASSVETGAYGYTF
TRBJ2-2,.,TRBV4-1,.,TGCGCCAGCAGCCTGGTGGGGGACACCGGGGAGCTGTTTTTT,CASSLVGDTGELFF
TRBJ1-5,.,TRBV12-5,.,TGTGCTAGTGGACCCGGGCTTAGCAATCAGCCCCAGCATTTT,CASGPGLSNQPQHF
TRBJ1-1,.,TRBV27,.,TGTGCCAGCAGCTACCGGGGGGGACTGAACACTGAAGCTTTCTTT,CASSYRGGLNTEAFF
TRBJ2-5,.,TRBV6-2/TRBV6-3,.,TGTGCCAGCAGCCCTATGGAGGGGGGACCAGAGACCCAGTACTTC,CASSPMEGGPETQYF
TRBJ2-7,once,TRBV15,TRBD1,TGTGCCACCAGCGACCCGGGACAGGGAACCTACGAGCAGTACTTC,CATSDPGQGTYEQYF
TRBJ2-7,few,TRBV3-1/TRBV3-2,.,TGTGCCAGCAGCCAAGCCCAGGGAGGTTCCTACGAGCAGTACTTC,CASSQAQGGSYEQYF
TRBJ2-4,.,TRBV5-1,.,TGCGCCAGCAGCCGTACCGGGACGGAAAAAAACATTCAGTACTTC,CASSRTGTEKNIQYF
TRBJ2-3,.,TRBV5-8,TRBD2,TGTGCCAGCAGCTTGGCTGGCGGGAGGTCCGATACGCAGTATTTT,CASSLAGGRSDTQYF
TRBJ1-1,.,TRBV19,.,TGTGCCAGTAGTATTTTAGACAGAACAGCTTTCTTT,CASSILDRTAFF
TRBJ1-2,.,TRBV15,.,TGTGCCACCAGCAGAGACCCGGCTCTTGGCTACACCTTC,CATSRDPALGYTF
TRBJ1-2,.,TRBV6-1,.,TGTGCCAGCAGTGACTTAATGACAGCGGCTTCCTATGGCTACACCTTC,CASSDLMTAASYGYTF
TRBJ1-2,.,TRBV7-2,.,TGTGCCAGCAGCTTTGAGATGGGGAATGGCTACACCTTC,CASSFEMGNGYTF
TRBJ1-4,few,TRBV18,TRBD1,TGTGCCAGCCGAACCGGGACAGGGGGTCAAGAGACTAATGAAAAACTGTTTTTT,CASRTGTGGQETNEKLFF
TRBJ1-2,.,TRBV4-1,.,TGCGCCAGCAGCCACGTAACAGGGACTAACTATGGCTACACCTTC,CASSHVTGTNYGYTF
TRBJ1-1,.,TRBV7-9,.,TGTGCCAGCAGCCCCACTCACCTGACCCAGGCGAACACTGAAGCTTTCTTT,CASSPTHLTQANTEAFF
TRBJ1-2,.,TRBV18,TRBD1,TGTGCCAGCTCACCACAGTCGAGCCGGGACAGGATAGACTACACCTTC,CASSPQSSRDRIDYTF
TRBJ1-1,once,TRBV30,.,TGTGCCTGGAGTGTACGGGGTTGGGGAGAGGCTTTCTTT,CAWSVRGWGEAFF
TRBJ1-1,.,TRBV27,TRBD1,TGTGCCAGCAAGGAGGACAGGATGAACACTGAAGCTTTCTTT,CASKEDRMNTEAFF
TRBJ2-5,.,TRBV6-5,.,TGTGCCAGCAGTTACGCCGGGACACCACAAGAGACCCAGTACTTC,CASSYAGTPQETQYF
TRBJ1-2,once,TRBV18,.,TGTGCCAGCTCACCACGCGACACGAACTATAACTATGGCTACACCTTC,CASSPRDTNYNYGYTF
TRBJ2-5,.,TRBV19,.,TGTGCCAGTAGTATATGGTCCGGGGGAGAGACCCAGTACTTC,CASSIWSGGETQYF
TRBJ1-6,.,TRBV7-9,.,TGTGCCAGCAGCTTATCTAATTCACCCCTCCACTTT,CASSLSNSPLHF
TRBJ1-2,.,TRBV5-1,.,TGCGCCAGCAGCTTGGGAGGGAACAACTATGGCTACACCTTC,CASSLGGNNYGYTF
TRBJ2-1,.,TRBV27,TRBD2,TGTGCCAGCAGAACTAGCGGCTCCTACAATGAGCAGTTCTTC,CASRTSGSYNEQFF
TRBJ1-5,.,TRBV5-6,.,TGTGCCAGCAGCGTCCAGGGGAATCAGCCCCAGCATTTT,CASSVQGNQPQHF
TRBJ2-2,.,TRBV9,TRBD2,TGTGCCAGCAGAGAACTAGCGGGCACCGGGGAGCTGTTTTTT,CASRELAGTGELFF
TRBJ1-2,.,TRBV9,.,TGTGCCAGCGATATTGATGGCTACACCTTC,CASDIDGYTF